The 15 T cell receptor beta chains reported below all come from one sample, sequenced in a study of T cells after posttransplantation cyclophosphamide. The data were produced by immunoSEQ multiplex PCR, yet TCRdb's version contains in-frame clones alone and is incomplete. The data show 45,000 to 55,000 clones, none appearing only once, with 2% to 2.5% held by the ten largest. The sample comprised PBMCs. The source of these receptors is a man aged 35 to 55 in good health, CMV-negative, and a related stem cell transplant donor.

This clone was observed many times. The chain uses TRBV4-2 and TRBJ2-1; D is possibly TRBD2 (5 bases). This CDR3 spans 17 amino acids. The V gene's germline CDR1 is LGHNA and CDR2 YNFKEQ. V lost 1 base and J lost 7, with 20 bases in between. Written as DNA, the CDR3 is TGTGCCAGCAGCCAAGGGGCTAGGGCGGGTCTGCCGAATGAGCAGTTCTTC. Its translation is CASSQGARAGLPNEQFF.

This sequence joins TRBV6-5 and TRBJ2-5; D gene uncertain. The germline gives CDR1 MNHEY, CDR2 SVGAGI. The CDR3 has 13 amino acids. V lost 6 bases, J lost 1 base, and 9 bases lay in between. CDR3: CASSLTPQETQYF. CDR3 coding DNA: TGTGCCAGCAGCCTTACTCCCCAAGAGACCCAGTACTTC.

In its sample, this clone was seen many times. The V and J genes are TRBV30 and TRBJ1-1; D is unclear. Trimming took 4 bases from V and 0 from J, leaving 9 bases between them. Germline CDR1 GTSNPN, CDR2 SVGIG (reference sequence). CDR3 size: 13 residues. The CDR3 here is CAWMESVNTEAFF. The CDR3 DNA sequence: TGTGCCTGGATGGAGTCTGTGAACACTGAAGCTTTCTTT.

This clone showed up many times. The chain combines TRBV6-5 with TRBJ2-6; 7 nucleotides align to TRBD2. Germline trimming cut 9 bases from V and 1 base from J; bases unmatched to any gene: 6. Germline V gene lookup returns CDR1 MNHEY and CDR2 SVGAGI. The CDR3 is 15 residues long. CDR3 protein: CASYGGSSGANVLTF. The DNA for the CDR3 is TGTGCCAGTTACGGGGGGTCTTCTGGGGCCAACGTCCTGACTTTC.

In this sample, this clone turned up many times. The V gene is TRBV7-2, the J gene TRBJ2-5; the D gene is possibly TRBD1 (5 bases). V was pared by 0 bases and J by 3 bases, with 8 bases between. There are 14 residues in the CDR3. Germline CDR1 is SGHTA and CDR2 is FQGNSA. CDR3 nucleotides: TGTGCCAGCAGCTTAGCCTCCAGGGAAGAGACCCAGTACTTC. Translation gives CASSLASREETQYF.

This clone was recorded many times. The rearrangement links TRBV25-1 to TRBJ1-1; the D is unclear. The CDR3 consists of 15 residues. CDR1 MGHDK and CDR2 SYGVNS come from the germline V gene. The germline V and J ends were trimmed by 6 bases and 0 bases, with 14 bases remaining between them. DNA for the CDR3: TGTGCCAGCAGCCCCTACGGGGATTTGAACACTGAAGCTTTCTTT. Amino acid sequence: CASSPYGDLNTEAFF.

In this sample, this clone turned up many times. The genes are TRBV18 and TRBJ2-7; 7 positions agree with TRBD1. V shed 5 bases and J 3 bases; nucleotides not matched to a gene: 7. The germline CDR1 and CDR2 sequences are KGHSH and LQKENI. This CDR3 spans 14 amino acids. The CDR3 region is CASSSNRDSYEQYF. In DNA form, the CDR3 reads TGTGCCAGCTCATCAAACCGGGACAGCTACGAGCAGTACTTC.

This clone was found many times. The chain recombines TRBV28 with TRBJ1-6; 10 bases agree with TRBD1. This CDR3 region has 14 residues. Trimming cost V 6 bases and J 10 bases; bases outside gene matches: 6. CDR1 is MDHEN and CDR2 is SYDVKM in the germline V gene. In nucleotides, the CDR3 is TGTGCCAGCAGGTCGGGACAGGGGAACTCACCCCTCCACTTT. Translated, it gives CASRSGQGNSPLHF.

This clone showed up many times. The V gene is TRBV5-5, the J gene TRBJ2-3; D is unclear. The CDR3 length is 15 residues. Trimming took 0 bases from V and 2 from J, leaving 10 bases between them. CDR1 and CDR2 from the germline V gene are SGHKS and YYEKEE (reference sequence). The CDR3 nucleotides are TGTGCCAGCAGCTTGGTTGCGGATTACACAGATACGCAGTATTTT. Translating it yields CASSLVADYTDTQYF.

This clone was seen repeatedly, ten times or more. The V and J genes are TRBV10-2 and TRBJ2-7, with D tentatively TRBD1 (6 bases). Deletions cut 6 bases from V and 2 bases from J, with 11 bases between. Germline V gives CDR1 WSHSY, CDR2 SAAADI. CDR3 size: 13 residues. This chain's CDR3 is CASSLDRTYEQYF. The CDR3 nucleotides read TGCGCCAGCAGCCTGGACAGAACCTACGAGCAGTACTTC.

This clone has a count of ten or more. As DNA, the CDR3 is TGTGCCAGTAGTATAGACGCCGGGACAGGATATTCACCCCTCCACTTT. Translated, it gives CASSIDAGTGYSPLHF. The rearrangement joins TRBV19 to TRBJ1-6; 8 bases match TRBD1. From germline, CDR1 is LNHDA and CDR2 SQIVND (reference sequence). This CDR3 region has 16 residues. V lost 0 bases, J lost 8 bases, and 6 bases stayed unmatched.

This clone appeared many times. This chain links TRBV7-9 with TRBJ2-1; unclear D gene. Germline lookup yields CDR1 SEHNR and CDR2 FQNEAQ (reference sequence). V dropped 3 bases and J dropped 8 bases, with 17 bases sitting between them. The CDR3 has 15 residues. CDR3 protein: CASSFGRLRPDEQFF. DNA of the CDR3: TGTGCCAGCAGCTTCGGAAGATTGAGGCCGGATGAGCAGTTCTTC. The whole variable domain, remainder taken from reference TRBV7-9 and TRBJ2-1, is DTGVSQNPRHKITKRGQNVTFRCDPISEHNRLYWYRQTLGQGPEFLTYFQNEAQLEKSRLLSDRFSAERPKGSFSTLEIQRTEQGDSAMYLCASSFGRLRPDEQFFGPGTRLTVL.

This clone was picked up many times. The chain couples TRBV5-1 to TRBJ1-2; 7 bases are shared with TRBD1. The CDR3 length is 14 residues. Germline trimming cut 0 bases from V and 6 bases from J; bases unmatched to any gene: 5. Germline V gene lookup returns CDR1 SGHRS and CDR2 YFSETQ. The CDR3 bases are TGCGCCAGCAGCTTGGACAGGGGAAATGATGGCTACACCTTC. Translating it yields CASSLDRGNDGYTF.

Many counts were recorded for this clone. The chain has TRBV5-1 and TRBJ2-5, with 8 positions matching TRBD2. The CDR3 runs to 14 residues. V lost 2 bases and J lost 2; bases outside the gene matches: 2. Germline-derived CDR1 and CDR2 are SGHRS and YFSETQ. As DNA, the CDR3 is TGCGCCAGCAGCTTTAGCGGGATACAAGAGACCCAGTACTTC. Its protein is CASSFSGIQETQYF. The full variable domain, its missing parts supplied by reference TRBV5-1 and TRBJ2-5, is KAGVTQTPRYLIKTRGQQVTLSCSPISGHRSVSWYQQTPGQGLQFLFEYFSETQRNKGNFPGRFSGRQFSNSRSEMNVSTLELGDSALYLCASSFSGIQETQYFGPGTRLLVL.

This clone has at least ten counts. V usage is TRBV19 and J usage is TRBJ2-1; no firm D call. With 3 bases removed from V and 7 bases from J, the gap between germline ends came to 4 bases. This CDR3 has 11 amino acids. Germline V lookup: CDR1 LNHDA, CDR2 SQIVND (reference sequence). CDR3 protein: CASSILNEQFF. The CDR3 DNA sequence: TGTGCCAGTAGTATTCTTAATGAGCAGTTCTTC.